This T cell receptor beta chain originates from a study of CD8 T cell repertoires and HIV-1 epitope variants. Of note for this clone: Its antigen is currently unknown.

V was pared by 3 bases and J by 4 bases, with 14 bases of the junction left unmatched. The germline V gene has CDR1 LNHDA and CDR2 SQIVND (reference sequence). The CDR3 loop spans 17 amino acids. Sequencing used immunoSEQ multiplex PCR; TCRdb keeps in-frame clones, though not all of them. Here the sample spans 2,200 or so clones, 60% to 85% being singletons. Sequencing used cultured CD8+ T cells derived from PBMCs. The V and J genes are TRBV19 and TRBJ1-2, with 7 bases that match TRBD1. The TCR was taken from a male donor with HIV. The CDR3 loop is CASSITRTGLLRYGYTF. CDR3 DNA: TGTGCCAGTAGTATCACCCGGACAGGTTTGCTGCGCTATGGCTACACCTTC.